This T cell receptor beta chain derives from a study of blood T cells in healthy people across ages. A second PCR, run for roughly 7 to 12 cycles, used a sample-barcoded 5' primer plus a J-beta primer mix. TCRdb re-called the 5' RACE reads with MiXCR, one entry per CDR3 protein. The profile shows hundreds of thousands of distinct CDR3 sequences, roughly 25% of them singletons. CDR1 is SQVTM, CDR2 ANQGSEA, per germline. The CDR3 runs to 14 residues. With 5 bases clipped from V and 4 bases from J, the junction kept 9 bases outside the gene matches. These data also formed part of another study, on T cells of mothers and their children.

This receptor was obtained from a boy younger than 18 in good health. Sequencing was carried out using blood. The rearrangement joins TRBV29-1 to TRBJ2-3; TRBD2 agrees at 7 bases. DNA for the CDR3: TGCAGCGTTTTCGGACTAGTCAGTCCAGATACGCAGTATTTT. It specifies CSVFGLVSPDTQYF.